This TCR beta chain was identified during a study of blood T cell repertoires in COVID-19 (dated by TCRdb to the early 2020s). Study-wide context: Collaborator samples came from the United States, Italy and Spain and covered acute and convalescent phases of COVID-19. Samples were obtained from the ongoing ImmuneRACE study (first 160 participants) and from over 1,000 subjects provided by 6 global collaborators. Where available, HLA class I and class II types were taken from metadata supplied by the sample provider and were not determined by assay-based typing. Deeply sampled blood TCRbeta repertoires from subjects exposed to, actively infected with, or recovered from COVID-19 were included in the dataset. Nearly every sample came with metadata listing a de-identified subject ID, COVID-19 status, age in years and sex. The repertoires were released in a freely available public database meant as a resource for research on the immune response to SARS-CoV-2. The prospective study material was composed of cDNA or gDNA derived from T cells, B-cell-depleted T cells, or PBMCs. Beyond this particular receptor, the publication reports: Clinical and demographic metadata were provided uncurated, with the amount varying by source and participant.

Sequences ENHRY (CDR1) and SYGVKD (CDR2) are obtained from the germline V gene. The CDR3 numbers 13 residues from cysteine through phenylalanine. Only the CDR3 portion is preserved as DNA: 39 bases, with reading frame beginning at the first base. At the junction V is shortened by 6 bases and J by 2 bases; bases outside the gene matches: 3. The immunoSEQ Assay, a bias-controlled multiplex PCR, was used to amplify TCRbeta CDR3 regions from genomic DNA. The authors' pipeline ran thus. Nucleated cell counts per sample were estimated from amplification of reference gene primers within the assay. Sequence reads were collapsed and filtered to measure the absolute abundance of every unique TCRbeta CDR3 rearrangement. Productive Simpson clonality was computed per sample as the square root of Simpson's diversity index over productive rearrangements. What TCRdb holds here is the immuneACCESS table cut down to in-frame rearrangements. Part of the clones is not present; checked against another copy, under half of the missing clones reflect an unresolved V gene, and the others are unexplained. That table is the source of V, J and clone size, and D and trimming were worked out from the DNA. The sample table contains approximately 240,000 clones; only one count was recorded for 70% to 90% of them. The ten largest account for 4% of the sample.

With respect to this clone: What antigen it recognizes has not been identified. No per-base quality is available; no much larger clone lies one base away.

Whole blood was collected in K2EDTA tubes by collaborating institutions according to the institutions' own protocols. For TCRbeta analysis, collaborators shipped samples in one of three forms: frozen whole blood, isolated PBMCs, or DNA extracted from either of those sample types. The chain links TRBV10-3 with TRBJ2-7, with 8 middle bases fitting TRBD1. The TCR sequence derives from a man in his forties or fifties with acute or convalescent COVID-19. Sequenced input: peripheral blood. CDR3 reads: CAIRRQGTYEQYF. The bases are TGTGCCATCAGAAGACAGGGGACCTACGAGCAGTACTTC.